The sequence of this TCR beta chain was determined in a study of blood T cell repertoires in COVID-19 (dated by TCRdb to 2020 to 2022). Study-level background: Collaborator samples came from the United States, Italy and Spain and covered acute and convalescent phases of COVID-19. The prospective study material was composed of cDNA or gDNA derived from T cells, B-cell-depleted T cells, or PBMCs. Subjects who had been exposed to COVID-19, were actively infected with it, or had recovered from it provided the deeply sampled blood TCRbeta repertoires that made up the dataset. The repertoires were released in a freely available public database meant as a resource for research on the immune response to SARS-CoV-2. The samples were drawn from the first 160 participants of the ongoing ImmuneRACE study and from 1,254 subjects provided by 6 global collaborators. Sample metadata almost always included a de-identified subject ID, COVID-19 status, age in years and sex. HLA class I and class II types, where available, came from metadata supplied by the sample provider rather than from assay-based typing. What the authors observed across the whole study: How much clinical and demographic metadata was included differed by source and by participant, and the metadata was provided uncurated.

In the prospective study, participants were about 18 to 95 years old, resided in about two dozen geographic areas of the United States, and were enrolled through a virtual design. Cohort assignment in the prospective study relied on participant-reported clinical history from a screening survey and a study questionnaire. Mobile phlebotomists in the prospective study collected whole blood, serum and a nasopharyngeal or oropharyngeal swab from every participant. Additional blood draws and questionnaires over an approximately 2-month period could optionally be provided by prospective study participants. Blood samples from the prospective study were shipped frozen or at room temperature prior to DNA extraction. On this clone itself: Its binding antigen is unknown. There are no base qualities to consult, and no much larger clone falls within one base.

From the cysteine up to the phenylalanine, the CDR3 has a length of 17 residues. The DNA shown is the 51-base CDR3, in frame from base 1. Unmatched junction bases come to 10, with V trimmed by 3 bases and J by 4 bases. In the germline V gene (reference sequence), CDR1 corresponds to LNHNV and CDR2 to YYDKDF. TCRbeta CDR3 regions were amplified from genomic DNA using the immunoSEQ Assay, a bias-controlled multiplex PCR. Regarding the original processing steps: Nucleated cell counts per sample were estimated from amplification of reference gene primers within the assay. To quantify the absolute abundance of each unique TCRbeta CDR3 rearrangement, sequence reads were collapsed and filtered. Productive Simpson clonality was computed per sample as the square root of Simpson's diversity index over productive rearrangements. What TCRdb holds here is the immuneACCESS table cut down to in-frame rearrangements. Part of the clones is not present; checked against another copy, under half of the missing clones reflect an unresolved V gene, and the others are unexplained. The V and J calls and clone size are taken from that table; D and trimming were inferred from the DNA. The sample table holds about 200,000 clones, of which 80% to 90% were seen once. The top ten clonotypes cover less than 5% of the sample.

This sequence uses TRBV15 and TRBJ2-1, with 9 middle bases fitting TRBD2. The sample comprised PBMCs or T cells enriched from blood (not recorded which). The TCR comes from a middle-aged woman with acute COVID-19. The CDR3 region: CATSRVAGTSQYNEQFF. The DNA sequence is given as TGTGCCACCAGCAGGGTAGCCGGGACTAGCCAATACAATGAGCAGTTCTTC.